Here is one TCR beta chain with its context. Its specific antigen is unknown. Nothing much larger sits one base from this clone, and base qualities are not available. V is shortened by 4 bases, J by 0 bases, and the region joining them spans 10 bases. The CDR3, from cysteine to phenylalanine, totals 14 residues. Only the CDR3 DNA stays, 42 bases, in frame from base 1. Looking up the germline V gene (reference sequence) yields CDR1 GTSNPN and CDR2 SVGIG. The data are from a study of cytomegalovirus exposure and HLA in healthy donors (dated by TCRdb to about 2017). Some background on the complete study: According to a later analysis, the roughly 120 validation repertoires were produced on the same platform as the 666 repertoires of the first cohort. The study was designed to test whether signatures of past pathogen exposure could be identified by cataloging public T cell receptors. Besides the first cohort of 666 subjects, a separate validation cohort made up of 90 to 150 different subjects was used. The study combined high-throughput TCR immunosequencing, statistical association of individual TCRs with disease status, and machine learning to predict cytomegalovirus infection status.

The paper's findings and limits, for the study overall: A later analysis found that TCRs clustered in the first cohort also tended to co-occur in the roughly 120 validation repertoires, with 94% of cluster scores above 0. The study listed 170 or so TCR beta chains as associated with cytomegalovirus. It was suggested by the authors that the approach could potentially be generalized to other disease states and immunological phenotypes. A few of the identified cytomegalovirus-associated TCR beta chains were confirmed in vitro to be specific for cytomegalovirus antigens. Across donors, most TCR sequences were observed very rarely, whereas some public TCRs were present in many individuals. In both the original and validation cohorts, the classifier was reported to diagnose cytomegalovirus status with high specificity and sensitivity. A later analysis lacked HLA typing for the validation cohort, so it scored co-occurrence in that cohort across all 110 or so repertoires.

The donors were included in the validation cohort of over a hundred subjects, a group kept apart from the approximately 690-subject first cohort. The receptor library was made with the immunoSEQ multiplex PCR assay. Per the source publication's procedure: A statistical classification framework was built to diagnose cytomegalovirus status from the catalog of TCR beta chain sequences. This immuneACCESS table, as held by TCRdb, lists in-frame sequences with V and J called but not all clones. Of the missing ones, under half trace to an unresolved V gene in checked studies; the others have no known cause. Clonal size and the V and J genes are those of that table, whereas D and trimming came from the DNA. This sample holds about 150,000 clones; approximately 94% were observed only once. Of the sample, about 2% falls within the top ten clones.

The sample was PBMCs. The receptor's source is a man younger than 35 in good health and CMV-seropositive. The chain is made from TRBV30 and TRBJ2-1; possibly the D gene is TRBD2, per 5 matching bases. The CDR3 reads CAWISGYSYNEQFF. The nucleotides read TGTGCCTGGATATCGGGGTACTCCTACAATGAGCAGTTCTTC. The full variable domain, completed from the reference TRBV30 and TRBJ2-1 proteins outside the CDR3, reads SQTIHQWPATLVQPVGSPLSLECTVEGTSNPNLYWYRQAAGRGLQLLFYSVGIGQISSEVPQNLSASRPQDRQFILSSKKLLLSDSGFYLCAWISGYSYNEQFFGPGTRLTVL.